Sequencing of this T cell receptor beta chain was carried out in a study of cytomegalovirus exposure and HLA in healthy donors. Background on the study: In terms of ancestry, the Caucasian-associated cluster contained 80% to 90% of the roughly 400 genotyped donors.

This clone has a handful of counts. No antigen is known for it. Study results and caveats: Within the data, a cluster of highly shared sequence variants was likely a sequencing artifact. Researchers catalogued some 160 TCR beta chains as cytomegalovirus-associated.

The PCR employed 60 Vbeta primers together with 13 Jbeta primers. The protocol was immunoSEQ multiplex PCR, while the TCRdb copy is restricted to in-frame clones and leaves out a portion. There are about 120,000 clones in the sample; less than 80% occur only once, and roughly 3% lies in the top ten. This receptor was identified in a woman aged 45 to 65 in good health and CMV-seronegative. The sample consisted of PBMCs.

The CDR3 region has the DNA TGTGCCAGCAGCCTAGTAGCGGGAGGGGACTACAATGAGCAGTTCTTC. It yields the protein CASSLVAGGDYNEQFF. The rearrangement uses TRBV4-2 and TRBJ2-1, with 11 bases matching TRBD2. V was pared by 4 bases and J by 3 bases, with 5 bases of the junction left unmatched. There are 16 residues in the CDR3. The germline V gene has CDR1 LGHNA and CDR2 YNFKEQ.